These 26 T cell receptor beta chains came from one sample sequenced in a study of blood T cell repertoires in COVID-19. Using immunoSEQ multiplex PCR, the repertoire was profiled, and TCRdb retains in-frame clones only, with some absent. This sample has some 210,000 clones, with approximately 80% found just once. Sequencing was performed on PBMCs or T cells enriched from blood (not recorded which). These receptors originate from a man under 40 with acute COVID-19.

This rearrangement joins TRBV19 to TRBJ1-5; D call uncertain. Germline assignment: CDR1 LNHDA and CDR2 SQIVND (reference sequence). This CDR3 comprises 13 residues. V lost 3 bases, J lost 7 bases, and 10 bases lay in between. The CDR3 loop reads CASSITPQQPQHF. CDR3 sequence (DNA): TGTGCCAGTAGTATCACCCCCCAGCAGCCCCAGCATTTT.

The chain links TRBV14 to TRBJ2-5; D ambiguous. Germline V gene data show CDR1 as SGHDN and CDR2 as FVKESK. Deletions cut 4 bases from V and 5 bases from J, with 5 bases between. This CDR3 comprises 11 residues. In nucleotides, the CDR3 is TGTGCCAGCAGCCGTTCGGAGACCCAGTACTTC. Translating it yields CASSRSETQYF. Filled out from reference TRBV14 and TRBJ2-5, the complete variable domain reads EAGVTQFPSHSVIEKGQTVTLRCDPISGHDNLYWYRRVMGKEIKFLLHFVKESKQDESGMPNNRFLAERTGGTYSTLKVQPAELEDSGVYFCASSRSETQYFGPGTRLLVL.

This chain connects TRBV7-3 to TRBJ1-1; 7 bases match TRBD1. The CDR3 runs 13 residues. Per germline, CDR1 SGHTA and CDR2 FQGTGA. The J segment lost 4 bases and the V segment lost 6 bases, leaving 5 bases of the junction unmatched. The CDR3 is CASSPRQGTEAFF. The CDR3 coding sequence is TGTGCCAGCAGTCCTCGACAGGGCACTGAAGCTTTCTTT.

The rearrangement joins TRBV13 to TRBJ2-2, with a possible D match to TRBD1 (6 bases). This CDR3 has 16 residues. Trimming took off 5 bases at V and 4 bases at J, with 17 bases between the two ends. Germline V gives CDR1 PRHDT, CDR2 FYEKMQ (reference sequence). CDR3 sequence (DNA): TGTGCCAGCAGCGACGGACAGATCAGATCCACCGGGGAGCTGTTTTTT. It encodes CASSDGQIRSTGELFF.

The rearrangement joins TRBV5-1 to TRBJ2-7, with D unclear. The CDR3 covers 14 residues. The V end lost 5 bases, the J end lost 2 bases, and 14 bases lay between the germline ends. From germline, CDR1 is SGHRS and CDR2 YFSETQ. CDR3 sequence: CASSFSAGTYEQYF. CDR3 DNA sequence: TGCGCCAGCAGTTTTTCGGCAGGAACCTACGAGCAGTACTTC. The full variable domain, in which reference TRBV5-1 and TRBJ2-7 provide the parts outside the CDR3, is KAGVTQTPRYLIKTRGQQVTLSCSPISGHRSVSWYQQTPGQGLQFLFEYFSETQRNKGNFPGRFSGRQFSNSRSEMNVSTLELGDSALYLCASSFSAGTYEQYFGPGTRLTVT.

The chain is built from TRBV9 and TRBJ1-6, with a tentative D call TRBD1 (5 bases). Germline V gene sequence: CDR1 SGDLS, CDR2 YYNGEE. This CDR3 region has 11 residues. Trimming took off 3 bases at V and 12 bases at J, with 7 bases between the two ends. Here the CDR3 reads CASSGGGPLHF. The CDR3 DNA follows: TGTGCCAGCAGCGGGGGGGGACCCCTCCACTTT.

The genes are TRBV19 and TRBJ2-1; 9 positions agree with TRBD2. V lost 0 bases to trimming and J lost 6 bases; unmatched junction nucleotides: 9. Germline CDR1 is LNHDA and CDR2 is SQIVND (reference sequence). The CDR3 has 17 residues. CDR3 region: CASSIDQGLAGSNEQFF. CDR3 nucleotide sequence: TGTGCCAGTAGTATAGATCAGGGGCTAGCGGGGTCCAATGAGCAGTTCTTC.

The chain links TRBV7-6 to TRBJ1-2; TRBD1 matches at 7 bases. CDR1 SGHVS and CDR2 FNYEAQ come from the germline V gene. The CDR3 loop spans 14 amino acids. Trimming at V came to 3 bases and at J to 8 bases, leaving 9 bases not matched to a gene. CDR3 DNA sequence: TGTGCCAGCAGCTTGGGACAGTACCAGCAGGGCTACACCTTC. It translates to CASSLGQYQQGYTF.

The J gene is TRBJ2-5, the V gene TRBV15; 7 positions match TRBD1. CDR1 is LNHNV, CDR2 YYDKDF, per germline (reference sequence). V was pared by 4 bases and J by 2 bases, with 4 bases of the junction left unmatched. The CDR3 is 14 residues long. The CDR3 is CATSKGQTQETQYF. The CDR3 coding sequence is TGTGCCACCAGCAAGGGACAGACTCAAGAGACCCAGTACTTC. Together with reference TRBV15 and TRBJ2-5, the CDR3 gives the full variable domain: DAMVIQNPRYQVTQFGKPVTLSCSQTLNHNVMYWYQQKSSQAPKLLFHYYDKDFNNEADTPDNFQSRRPNTSFCFLDIRSPGLGDTAMYLCATSKGQTQETQYFGPGTRLLVL.

The V and J genes are TRBV25-1 and TRBJ2-4, with D possibly TRBD2 on 6 matching bases. The V gene lost 3 bases and the J gene lost 7 bases, with 16 bases spanning the gap. Germline values: CDR1 MGHDK, CDR2 SYGVNS. The CDR3 spans 15 residues. The CDR3 DNA reads TGTGCCAGCAGTGATATATACGGGGGTCGGAACATTCAGTACTTC. This sequence encodes CASSDIYGGRNIQYF.

The genes are TRBV4-1 and TRBJ2-2; possibly TRBD2 for D (6 bases). Per germline, CDR1 MGHRA and CDR2 YSYEKL. The CDR3 is 13 residues long. V lost 6 bases and J 6 bases, leaving 11 bases between the germline ends. The chain's CDR3 is CASRGGIAGELFF. CDR3 DNA sequence: TGCGCCAGCAGGGGAGGTATCGCCGGGGAGCTGTTTTTT.

This chain joins TRBV19 and TRBJ1-5; 9 bases agree with TRBD1. Germline assignment: CDR1 LNHDA and CDR2 SQIVND (reference sequence). The length of the CDR3 is 16 residues. Trimming at V came to 9 bases and at J to 4 bases, leaving 13 bases not matched to a gene. The CDR3 DNA follows: TGTGCCAGCCGAGACCGGGGACAGGGAAGAAATCAGCCCCAGCATTTT. This translates into CASRDRGQGRNQPQHF.

A few counts support this clone. The CDR3 here is CASSVPTDMPNGYTF. DNA for the CDR3: TGTGCCAGCAGTGTACCAACCGACATGCCTAATGGCTACACCTTC. The rearrangement joins TRBV2 to TRBJ1-2; D not resolved. The V end lost 4 bases, the J end lost 6 bases, and 18 bases lay between the germline ends. CDR1 is SNHLY, CDR2 FYNNEI, per germline. The CDR3 sequence is 15 residues long.

The chain links TRBV4-2 to TRBJ2-1; the D gene is possibly TRBD2 (6 bases). CDR1 and CDR2 from the germline V gene are LGHNA and YNFKEQ. The V end lost 2 bases, the J end lost 7 bases, and 18 bases lay between the germline ends. This CDR3 region has 16 residues. CDR3 sequence (DNA): TGTGCCAGCAGCCAATTACTCAGCTTAGGGAGGAATGAGCAGTTCTTC. It yields the protein CASSQLLSLGRNEQFF.

The chain joins TRBV3-1 (or the pseudogene TRBV3-2) to TRBJ2-4, with TRBD1 matching 8 bases. This CDR3 is 17 amino acids long. Looked up from germline, CDR1 is LGHDT and CDR2 is YNNKEL (reference sequence). V lost 3 bases, J lost 0 bases, and 7 bases stayed unmatched. CDR3 coding DNA: TGTGCCAGCAGCCAGGGAACAGGGGGATTAGCCAAAAACATTCAGTACTTC. Protein product: CASSQGTGGLAKNIQYF.

DNA of the CDR3: TGTGCCAGCAGTCTTCCCGGGACACTGGGCTACACCTTC. Translated, it gives CASSLPGTLGYTF. The chain uses TRBV6-5 and TRBJ1-2, with D perhaps TRBD1 (6 bases). Germline V gene sequence: CDR1 MNHEY, CDR2 SVGAGI. The CDR3 runs to 13 residues. Trimming took 5 bases from V and 8 from J, leaving 15 bases between them.

CDR3 in DNA: TGTGCCAGCAGTTCGACAGCACAAAACACTGAAGCTTTCTTT. It specifies CASSSTAQNTEAFF. The chain has TRBV28 and TRBJ1-1; D possibly corresponds to TRBD1 (5 bases). Germline lookup yields CDR1 MDHEN and CDR2 SYDVKM. This CDR3 has 14 residues. V lost 4 bases to trimming and J lost 2 bases, with 11 bases between them.

This sequence joins TRBV7-2 and TRBJ1-2; 8 positions agree with TRBD1. The junction had 20 bases not matched to a gene; V was cut back by 6 bases and J by 8 bases. CDR3 length: 17 residues. The V gene's germline CDR1 is SGHTA and CDR2 FQGNSA. CDR3 sequence (DNA): TGTGCCAGCAGTCCCGGCGTTTTAGCAGGGGGCAGTTCGGGCTACACCTTC. Its translation is CASSPGVLAGGSSGYTF.

This clone is a singleton in its sample. V usage is TRBV5-1 and J usage is TRBJ2-5; 10 positions match TRBD1. V dropped 3 bases and J dropped 4; count of bases not matched to a gene: 12. The CDR3 extends over 17 amino acids. Germline lookup yields CDR1 SGHRS and CDR2 YFSETQ. The CDR3 spells CASSYVSDRGRRETQYF. CDR3 nucleotide sequence: TGCGCCAGCAGCTACGTATCAGACAGGGGGCGCAGAGAGACCCAGTACTTC.

This clone was found once. The chain employs TRBV5-6 and TRBJ1-1; 10 positions match TRBD1. Germline CDR1 reads SGHDT; CDR2 reads YYEEEE. The CDR3 consists of 14 residues. The V gene end was trimmed by 5 bases and the J gene end by 1 base; junction bases not matched to a gene: 2. The CDR3 nucleotides read TGTGCCAGCAGGGGACAGGGGCAGAACACTGAAGCTTTCTTT. Translated: CASRGQGQNTEAFF.

The chain links TRBV11-3 to TRBJ1-1; D call uncertain. Germline V gene data show CDR1 as SGHNT and CDR2 as YENEEA. V was shortened by 2 bases and J by 2 bases, with 9 bases between the two germline ends. This CDR3 is 14 amino acids long. CDR3 DNA: TGTGCCAGCAGCTTACGGTCGGTTAACACTGAAGCTTTCTTT. Protein: CASSLRSVNTEAFF.

This chain connects TRBV29-1 to TRBJ2-1; TRBD2 agrees at 12 bases. The CDR3 has 13 residues. Germline loops: CDR1 SQVTM, CDR2 ANQGSEA. V gave up 3 bases and J gave up 13 bases; unmatched junction bases: 7. CDR3 region: CSVDGLAGGPQFF. CDR3 bases: TGCAGCGTTGATGGTCTAGCGGGGGGGCCTCAGTTCTTC.

V is TRBV28 and J is TRBJ2-5, with 9 bases matching TRBD2. V lost 6 bases and J lost 9; bases outside the gene matches: 17. The CDR3 covers 16 residues. The germline V gene has CDR1 MDHEN and CDR2 SYDVKM. CDR3: CASSGTGTSPVLAQYF. The DNA for the CDR3 is TGTGCCAGCAGCGGGACCGGGACTAGCCCCGTCCTGGCCCAGTACTTC.

A word on this clone: Other DNA sequences in this specimen translate into the identical CDR3. This sequence joins TRBV19 and TRBJ2-1, with a tentative D call TRBD2 (5 bases). V was cut by 1 base and J by 1 base, with 11 bases left in between. The CDR3 has 16 residues. CDR1 LNHDA and CDR2 SQIVND come from the germline V gene (reference sequence). CDR3 sequence reads: CASSIVGVGSYNEQFF. In DNA form, the CDR3 reads TGTGCCAGTAGTATAGTCGGGGTGGGGTCCTACAATGAGCAGTTCTTC.

This clone has a handful of counts. For the CDR3, the DNA is TGTGCCAGCAGAGGGACAGGGCGGAATCAGCCCCAGCATTTT. Translating gives CASRGTGRNQPQHF. This chain connects TRBV6-5 to TRBJ1-5, with 9 bases fitting TRBD1. The V and J ends lost 6 bases and 4 bases, in that order; junction bases with no gene match: 4. This CDR3 has 14 amino acids. Per the germline V gene, CDR1 is MNHEY and CDR2 is SVGAGI.

The V gene is TRBV18, the J gene TRBJ2-5; D perhaps matches TRBD1 (7 bases). V lost 5 bases and J 5 bases, leaving 15 bases between the germline ends. The CDR3 covers 14 residues. Germline V gene sequence: CDR1 KGHSH, CDR2 LQKENI. The CDR3 DNA reads as TGTGCCAGCTCATCCCAGGGGGGCTCGGAGACCCAGTACTTC. Translated, it gives CASSSQGGSETQYF. The full variable domain, rest sourced from reference TRBV18 and TRBJ2-5, is NAGVMQNPRHLVRRRGQEARLRCSPMKGHSHVYWYRQLPEEGLKFMVYLQKENIIDESGMPKERFSAEFPKEGPSILRIQQVVRGDSAAYFCASSSQGGSETQYFGPGTRLLVL.